These 19 T cell receptor beta chains were all obtained from the same sample, sequenced in a study of human T cells and chemical hapten exposure. TCRdb processed the RACE reads anew with MiXCR; each CDR3 protein has one entry. The sample records around 130,000 distinct CDR3 sequences, approximately 10% being singletons. As for time point: healthy volunteer bleed at 2 weeks. The authors extracted total RNA from unfractionated whole blood. Sequencing was done on a sample of whole blood. The receptor source for this set is a male donor in good health. Some clones in this sample may be carry-over from other donors' samples.

This clonotype was counted many times. This sequence joins TRBV6-5 and TRBJ2-7; TRBD1 matches at 9 bases. Trimming removed 5 bases from V and 4 bases from J; junction bases left unmatched: 3. Germline-derived CDR1 and CDR2 are MNHEY and SVGAGI. This CDR3 has 13 residues. The CDR3 DNA sequence: TGTGCCAGCAGTCCCGGGACAGGGTACGAGCAGTACTTC. Translated, it gives CASSPGTGYEQYF.

This clonotype was counted at least ten times. V gene TRBV7-3 combines with J gene TRBJ2-2; 7 nucleotides match TRBD1. Germline V gene sequence: CDR1 SGHTA, CDR2 FQGTGA. The CDR3 is 15 amino acids. With V trimmed by 4 bases and J by 0 bases, 2 bases remained unmatched. CDR3: CASSSQGANTGELFF. In DNA form, the CDR3 reads TGTGCCAGCAGCTCCCAGGGGGCGAACACCGGGGAGCTGTTTTTT.

This chain joins TRBV6-2 or TRBV6-3 and TRBJ2-4, with D possibly matching TRBD1 (5 bases). Per the germline V gene, CDR1 is MNHEY and CDR2 is SVGEGT. V gave up 0 bases and J gave up 1 base, with 10 bases separating them. CDR3 length: 16 amino acids. This CDR3 reads CASSYSGRQAKNIQYF. The CDR3 bases are TGTGCCAGCAGTTACTCGGGGCGCCAGGCCAAAAACATTCAGTACTTC.

This clonotype appeared many times. The genes are TRBV12-3 or TRBV12-4 and TRBJ1-1, with a tentative D call TRBD1 (6 bases). The CDR3 totals 15 residues. V lost 4 bases and J lost 5, with 17 bases in between. The CDR3 reads CASSSRGGVRTEAFF. The CDR3 nucleotides are TGTGCCAGCAGTTCCCGGGGGGGCGTGAGGACTGAAGCTTTCTTT.

This clonotype occurred many times. The rearrangement links TRBV28 to TRBJ1-1; 8 bases are a match to TRBD1. Germline V gives CDR1 MDHEN, CDR2 SYDVKM. The CDR3 is 14 amino acids. V lost 7 bases, J lost 6 bases, and 10 bases stayed unmatched. The CDR3 sequence is CASTQDRGASEAFF. In DNA, the CDR3 is TGTGCCAGCACCCAAGACAGGGGAGCGTCTGAAGCTTTCTTT.

The V call is TRBV28, the J call TRBJ1-6, with unresolved D. V was pared by 4 bases and J by 7 bases, with 8 bases between. This CDR3 has 13 residues. CDR1 and CDR2 from the germline V gene are MDHEN and SYDVKM. The CDR3 coding sequence is TGTGCCAGCAGTTCACGGATAAATTCACCCCTCCACTTT. It specifies CASSSRINSPLHF. The full variable domain, completed using reference TRBV28 and TRBJ1-6, is DVKVTQSSRYLVKRTGEKVFLECVQDMDHENMFWYRQDPGLGLRLIYFSYDVKMKEKGDIPEGYSVSREKKERFSLILESASTNQTSMYLCASSSRINSPLHFGNGTRLTVT.

This clonotype has a handful of counts. The chain uses TRBV7-9 and TRBJ1-6, with D perhaps TRBD1 (5 bases). Germline CDR1 and CDR2: SEHNR and FQNEAQ (reference sequence). There are 16 residues in the CDR3. The ends were cut back, 5 bases at V and 8 bases at J, with 19 bases in the middle. The CDR3 sequence is CASSPGGLGRDSPLHF. In DNA, the CDR3 is TGTGCCAGCAGCCCCGGAGGACTGGGGCGGGATTCACCCCTCCACTTT.

This clonotype was observed many times. The chain has TRBV6-6 and TRBJ1-3; 7 bases map to TRBD1. CDR3 size: 17 residues. Germline loops: CDR1 MNHNY, CDR2 SVGAGI (reference sequence). The junction had 10 bases not matched to a gene; V was cut back by 5 bases and J by 0 bases. In DNA, the CDR3 is TGTGCCAGCAGTCCCGGACAGGTCACCTTCTCTGGAAACACCATATATTTT. Amino acid sequence: CASSPGQVTFSGNTIYF.

This clonotype showed up just a few times. The V call is TRBV4-1, the J call TRBJ2-1; possible D gene TRBD1, 6 bases. Germline CDR1 MGHRA, CDR2 YSYEKL. The CDR3 has 14 amino acids. Trimming shortened V by 3 bases and J by 4 bases, and 10 bases separated the two germline ends. CDR3 loop: CASSHGTGYNEQFF. The CDR3 DNA reads TGCGCCAGCAGCCATGGCACAGGGTACAATGAGCAGTTCTTC.

At least ten counts were recorded for this clonotype. The rearrangement links TRBV9 to TRBJ2-1; no clear D. With 0 bases removed from V and 9 bases from J, the gap between germline ends came to 10 bases. The CDR3 length is 13 residues. Germline CDR1 reads SGDLS; CDR2 reads YYNGEE. CDR3 coding DNA: TGTGCCAGCAGCGTAGGGATTACTGGTGAGCAGTTCTTC. It specifies CASSVGITGEQFF.

The chain is built from TRBV5-1 and TRBJ2-1; D gene uncertain. The CDR3 sequence is 13 residues long. Germline V gene sequence: CDR1 SGHRS, CDR2 YFSETQ. Trimming took 5 bases from V and 10 from J, leaving 16 bases between them. The CDR3 region has the DNA TGCGCCAGCAGGGCAGACCTGTTCCCAGAGCAGTTCTTC. Translating it yields CASRADLFPEQFF.

This clonotype has a handful of counts. The chain has TRBV5-1 and TRBJ2-7, with 9 bases lining up with TRBD1. This CDR3 is 15 amino acids long. With V trimmed by 4 bases and J by 2 bases, 7 bases remained unmatched. The germline V gene encodes CDR1 SGHRS and CDR2 YFSETQ. CDR3 DNA: TGCGCCAGCAGCCGCCCGGACAGGGGACCCTACGAGCAGTACTTC. Translated, it gives CASSRPDRGPYEQYF.

The table lists this clonotype with a few counts. The chain joins TRBV3-1 to TRBJ1-5; perhaps TRBD1 as D (6 bases). The CDR3 consists of 15 residues. Germline V CDR1 and CDR2: LGHDT, YNNKEL (reference sequence). V lost 1 base to trimming and J lost 9 bases, with 16 bases between them. The chain's CDR3 is CASSQVPGGARPQHF. CDR3 sequence (DNA): TGTGCCAGCAGCCAAGTCCCGGGGGGGGCGAGGCCCCAGCATTTT.

This clonotype appeared a few times. The chain couples TRBV24-1 to TRBJ2-2; a possible D gene is TRBD2 (5 bases). This CDR3 has 14 residues. Trimming removed 6 bases from V and 8 bases from J, with 15 bases in between. Per germline, CDR1 KGHDR and CDR2 SFDVKD. In nucleotides, the CDR3 is TGTGCCACCAGTAAAGAAGGGAGAAGTGGGGAGCTGTTTTTT. This translates into CATSKEGRSGELFF.

This clonotype was seen ten or more times. The chain employs TRBV6-5 and TRBJ2-5, with D hard to call. The germline V gene encodes CDR1 MNHEY and CDR2 SVGAGI. CDR3 length: 15 residues. Trimming shortened V by 0 bases and J by 1 base, and 9 bases separated the two germline ends. The CDR3, as DNA: TGTGCCAGCAGTTACTCCCCCAGCAGCCAAGAGACCCAGTACTTC. Protein: CASSYSPSSQETQYF.

Comments on this clonotype: A clone one base away is much larger, so this may be a read error. The rearrangement links TRBV21-1 to TRBJ2-7; the D call in the table, TRBD1, was not verified against the DNA. TRBV21-1 is given as a pseudogene. The CDR3 totals 18 residues. The CDR3: CASSKRPGLLGLSYEQYF. As DNA, the CDR3 is TGTGCCAGCAGCAAGCGACCGGGGTTGTTAGGGCTCAGTTACGAGCAGTACTTC.

J is TRBJ2-3 and V is TRBV5-1; D uncertain. The CDR3 is 14 amino acids. The germline V gene has CDR1 SGHRS and CDR2 YFSETQ. The V end lost 7 bases, the J end lost 1 base, and 13 bases lay between the germline ends. CDR3: CASAPAARTDTQYF. CDR3 in DNA: TGCGCCAGCGCACCGGCAGCTCGCACAGATACGCAGTATTTT.

This clonotype appeared a few times. The chain carries TRBV25-1 and TRBJ1-1; 8 nucleotides match TRBD1. J gave up 0 bases and V 4 bases, and 10 bases lay outside the gene matches. Germline lookup yields CDR1 MGHDK and CDR2 SYGVNS. The CDR3 consists of 17 residues. In DNA, the CDR3 is TGTGCCAGCAGTGGCGTGACCCCGGACAGGGTGAACACTGAAGCTTTCTTT. This translates into CASSGVTPDRVNTEAFF. The variable domain in full, with the rest retrieved from reference TRBV25-1 and TRBJ1-1, is EADIYQTPRYLVIGTGKKITLECSQTMGHDKMYWYQQDPGMELHLIHYSYGVNSTEKGDLSSESTVSRIRTEHFPLTLESARPSHTSQYLCASSGVTPDRVNTEAFFGQGTRLTVV.

The V call is TRBV12-3 or TRBV12-4, the J call TRBJ1-3; 8 nucleotides line up with TRBD1. Unmatched junction bases numbered 3, after V lost 5 bases and J lost 0 bases. This CDR3 has 15 residues. The CDR3 loop is CASSGTGPSGNTIYF. DNA of the CDR3: TGTGCCAGCAGTGGGACAGGCCCCTCTGGAAACACCATATATTTT.